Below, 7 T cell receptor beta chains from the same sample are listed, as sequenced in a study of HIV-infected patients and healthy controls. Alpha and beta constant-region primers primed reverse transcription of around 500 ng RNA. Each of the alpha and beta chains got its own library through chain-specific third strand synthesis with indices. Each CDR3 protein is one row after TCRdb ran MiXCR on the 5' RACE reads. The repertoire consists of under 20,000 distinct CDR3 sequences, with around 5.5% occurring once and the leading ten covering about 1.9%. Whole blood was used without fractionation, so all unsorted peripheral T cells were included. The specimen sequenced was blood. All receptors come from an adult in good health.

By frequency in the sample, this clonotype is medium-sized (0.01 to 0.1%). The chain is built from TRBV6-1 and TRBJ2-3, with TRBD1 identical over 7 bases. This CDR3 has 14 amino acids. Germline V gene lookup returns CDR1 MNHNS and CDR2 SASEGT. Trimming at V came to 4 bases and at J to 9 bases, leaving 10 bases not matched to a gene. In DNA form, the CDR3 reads TGTGCCAGCAGTGCCGGGACAGCCCAGAAGACGCAGTATTTT. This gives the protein CASSAGTAQKTQYF.

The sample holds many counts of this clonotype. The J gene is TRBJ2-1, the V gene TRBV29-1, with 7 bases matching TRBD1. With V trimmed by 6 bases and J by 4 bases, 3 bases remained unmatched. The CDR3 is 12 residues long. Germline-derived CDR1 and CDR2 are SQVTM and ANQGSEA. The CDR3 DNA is TGCAGCGTGGGGGACAGTTACAATGAGCAGTTCTTC. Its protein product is CSVGDSYNEQFF.

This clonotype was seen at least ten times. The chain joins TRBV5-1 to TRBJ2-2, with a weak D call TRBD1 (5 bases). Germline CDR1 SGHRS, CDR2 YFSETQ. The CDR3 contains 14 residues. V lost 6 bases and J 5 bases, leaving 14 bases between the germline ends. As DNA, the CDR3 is TGCGCCAGCACCGGCGCAGGGATAACCGGGGAGCTGTTTTTT. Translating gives CASTGAGITGELFF.

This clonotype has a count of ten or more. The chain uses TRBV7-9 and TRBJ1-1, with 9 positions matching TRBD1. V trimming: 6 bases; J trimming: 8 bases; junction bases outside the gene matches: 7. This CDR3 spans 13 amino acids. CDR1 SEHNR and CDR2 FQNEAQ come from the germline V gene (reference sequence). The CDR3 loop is CASSRTGTGEAFF. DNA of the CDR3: TGTGCCAGCAGTCGAACCGGGACAGGGGAAGCTTTCTTT.

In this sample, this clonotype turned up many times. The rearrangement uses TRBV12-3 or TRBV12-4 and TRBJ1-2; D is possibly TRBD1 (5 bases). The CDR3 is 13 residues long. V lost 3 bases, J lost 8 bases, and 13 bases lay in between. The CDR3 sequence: CASSLGLSKGYTF. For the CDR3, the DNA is TGTGCCAGCAGTTTGGGACTCAGCAAGGGCTACACCTTC.

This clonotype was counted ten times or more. The CDR3 region is CASSVYRGQETQYF. CDR3 nucleotide sequence: TGTGCCAGCAGCGTATACAGGGGGCAAGAGACCCAGTACTTC. The chain has TRBV7-8 and TRBJ2-5; 8 positions agree with TRBD1. In germline, CDR1 is SGHVS, CDR2 FQNEAQ. Germline trimming cut 5 bases from V and 2 bases from J; bases unmatched to any gene: 4. The CDR3 contains 14 residues.

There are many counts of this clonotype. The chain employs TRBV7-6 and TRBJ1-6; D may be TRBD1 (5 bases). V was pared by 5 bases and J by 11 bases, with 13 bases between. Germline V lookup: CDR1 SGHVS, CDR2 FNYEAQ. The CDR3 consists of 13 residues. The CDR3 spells CASSPGGYTPLHF. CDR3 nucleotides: TGTGCCAGCAGCCCCGGGGGATACACACCCCTCCACTTT.